This is a list of T cell receptor beta chains from one sample in a study of T cells in tumors after PD-1 blockade. Clones were sequenced by immunoSEQ multiplex PCR, and TCRdb holds only the in-frame ones, with some missing. The sample lists 45,000 to 60,000 clones; more than 65% were seen once. The source was PBMCs, collected before anti-PD-1 treatment. The receptors originated from a human donor with basal cell carcinoma. Each CDR3 is given with its conserved first and last residue. The order of the fields is J gene, D gene, V gene, clone size, CDR3 DNA, CDR3 protein. D genes are given only for firm matches. For some rows the clone size is stated as once, few or many, or as a class when expanded; others skip it.

>TRBJ2-7|TRBD1|TRBV28|-
TGTGCCAGCAGTTTATGGGTTTGGCCTCGGGACAGGGCATCCTACGAGCAGTACTTC
CASSLWVWPRDRASYEQYF
>TRBJ2-1|TRBD2|TRBV16|-
TGTGCCAGCAGCCAAAGGGGAGCCAGCGGGGGGGCGGACAATGAGCAGTTCTTC
CASSQRGASGGADNEQFF
>TRBJ1-2|TRBD1|TRBV6-6|-
TGTGCCAGCAGACAGACAGGGGGCGCGGGTGGCTACACCTTC
CASRQTGGAGGYTF
>TRBJ2-1|TRBD1|TRBV5-6|few
TGTGCCAGCAGCTTGGGGACAGGGGCCCATGAGCAGTTCTTC
CASSLGTGAHEQFF
>TRBJ2-2|TRBD1|TRBV2|-
TGTGCCAGCAGGAGACCTAAGGACAGGGCGGACACCGGGGAGCTGTTTTTT
CASRRPKDRADTGELFF
>TRBJ2-3|-|TRBV27|-
TGTGCCAGCAGTTTAGGCAGTATTACAGATACGCAGTATTTT
CASSLGSITDTQYF
>TRBJ2-3|-|TRBV7-2|-
TGTGCCAGCAGTCCGGGGTACAGGGCGGAAGATACGCAGTATTTT
CASSPGYRAEDTQYF
>TRBJ2-5|TRBD1|TRBV7-9|-
TGTGCCAGCAGCTCCACGCGACAGGGGGCTTATGAGACCCAGTACTTC
CASSSTRQGAYETQYF
>TRBJ2-3|TRBD2|TRBV30|-
TGTGCCTGGATGCGGGGGACTAGCACAGATACGCAGTATTTT
CAWMRGTSTDTQYF
>TRBJ2-1|-|TRBV2|once
TGTGCCAGCAGTGTCGCTAATGAGCAGTTCTTC
CASSVANEQFF
>TRBJ1-3|-|TRBV3-1/TRBV3-2|-
TGTGCCAGCAGCCATCCCGGACAGTCTGGAAACACCATATATTTT
CASSHPGQSGNTIYF